Below are 24 T cell receptor beta chains sequenced from a single sample in a study of T cells in Graves' hyperthyroidism and ophthalmopathy. Researchers took RNA transcripts and amplified the TCR beta CDR3 regions from them. TCR CDR3 underwent first-round RT-PCR with the HTBI primer set. TCRdb itself ran the multiplex PCR reads through MiXCR, one entry per CDR3 protein. This table has about 200,000 distinct CDR3 sequences, about 15% appearing once. Sequencing was performed on blood. The receptors shown here come from a woman aged 45-59 years with Graves' hyperthyroidism.

There are many counts of this clonotype. The chain uses TRBV6-1 and TRBJ2-1, with TRBD2 identical over 10 bases. Germline loops: CDR1 MNHNS, CDR2 SASEGT. This CDR3 has 15 amino acids. The junction had 6 bases not matched to a gene; V was cut back by 5 bases and J by 5 bases. In DNA form, the CDR3 reads TGTGCCAGCAGTTCGACTAGCGGGCAAAACAATGAGCAGTTCTTC. It translates to CASSSTSGQNNEQFF.

The table lists this clonotype with many counts. The chain employs TRBV20-1 and TRBJ2-1; D is unclear. V dropped 3 bases and J dropped 0 bases, with 15 bases sitting between them. Germline V gene lookup returns CDR1 DFQATT and CDR2 SNEGSKA (reference sequence). This CDR3 has 16 residues. CDR3 region: CSARAPGWSSYNEQFF. CDR3 DNA: TGCAGTGCTAGGGCCCCCGGGTGGAGCTCCTACAATGAGCAGTTCTTC.

Only a few counts were recorded for this clonotype. V and J are TRBV6-5 and TRBJ1-1; D might be TRBD1 (5 bases). The CDR3 extends over 15 amino acids. The V end lost 2 bases, the J end lost 1 base, and 11 bases lay between the germline ends. In germline, CDR1 is MNHEY, CDR2 SVGAGI. CDR3: CASSYSPGPNTEAFF. CDR3 DNA: TGTGCCAGCAGTTACAGCCCGGGACCGAACACTGAAGCTTTCTTT.

The V and J genes are TRBV12-3 or TRBV12-4 and TRBJ2-1; TRBD2 aligns across 7 bases. The V gene end was trimmed by 5 bases and the J gene end by 4 bases; junction bases not matched to a gene: 11. The CDR3 has 16 amino acids. The CDR3, as DNA: TGTGCCAGCAGTACTACGACTAGCTCCTTTTACAATGAGCAGTTCTTC. Residues: CASSTTTSSFYNEQFF.

This clonotype was observed many times. This chain uses TRBV12-3 or TRBV12-4 with TRBJ2-3, with D hard to call. The V and J ends lost 3 bases and 1 base respectively, with 5 bases between them. The CDR3 spans 13 residues. The CDR3 here is CASSFGGTDTQYF. As DNA, the CDR3 is TGTGCCAGCAGTTTCGGCGGCACAGATACGCAGTATTTT.

V and J are TRBV7-6 and TRBJ2-2; TRBD2 matches at 7 bases. V dropped 5 bases and J dropped 5; count of bases not matched to a gene: 11. The CDR3 runs to 16 residues. The V gene's germline CDR1 is SGHVS and CDR2 FNYEAQ. The CDR3 nucleotides read TGTGCCAGCAGCGACCCCGCGGGGGTGCCGACCGGGGAGCTGTTTTTT. Amino acids: CASSDPAGVPTGELFF.

The chain recombines TRBV20-1 with TRBJ2-2, with D possibly matching TRBD2 (6 bases). CDR3 length: 14 amino acids. V shed 6 bases and J shed 0 bases, with 11 bases lying between them. The V gene's germline CDR1 is DFQATT and CDR2 SNEGSKA (reference sequence). CDR3 residues: CSAVQRANTGELFF. CDR3 sequence (DNA): TGCAGTGCCGTGCAGCGGGCGAACACCGGGGAGCTGTTTTTT.

The sample holds many counts of this clonotype. The chain is built from TRBV7-3 and TRBJ1-5; D call uncertain. The CDR3 is made up of 13 amino acids. Trimming took off 3 bases at V and 4 bases at J, with 7 bases between the two ends. Germline CDR1 SGHTA, CDR2 FQGTGA. CDR3: CASSFVWNQPQHF. The CDR3 DNA follows: TGTGCCAGCAGCTTCGTCTGGAATCAGCCCCAGCATTTT.

This clonotype has ten or more counts. The chain employs TRBV6-5 and TRBJ2-5; 10 bases map to TRBD2. This CDR3 comprises 19 residues. Germline-derived CDR1 and CDR2 are MNHEY and SVGAGI. J lost 4 bases, V lost 2 bases, and 16 bases had no gene match. CDR3 sequence: CASSYGQVGSGRTGETQYF. The CDR3, as DNA: TGTGCCAGCAGTTACGGGCAAGTGGGTAGCGGGAGGACAGGAGAGACCCAGTACTTC.

This clonotype has more than one count but fewer than ten. This may arise from a read error, as a much more abundant clone is one base away. V gene TRBV2 combines with J gene TRBJ1-4; D uncertain. The germline gives CDR1 SNHLY, CDR2 FYNNEI. The CDR3 sequence is 13 residues long. The CDR3: CASFGRINGKLFF. For the CDR3, the DNA is TGTGCCAGCTTTGGACGGATTAATGGAAAACTGTTTTTT.

Many counts were recorded for this clonotype. J is TRBJ2-7 and V is TRBV11-2; TRBD2 agrees at 10 bases. The CDR3 extends over 18 amino acids. V lost 0 bases, J lost 0 bases, and 8 bases stayed unmatched. CDR1 SGHAT and CDR2 FQNNGV come from the germline V gene. CDR3 coding DNA: TGTGCCAGCAGCTTAGATGGTGGAGCGGGAGGGATCTCCTACGAGCAGTACTTC. This sequence encodes CASSLDGGAGGISYEQYF. The variable domain in full, with the rest retrieved from reference TRBV11-2 and TRBJ2-7, is EAGVAQSPRYKIIEKRQSVAFWCNPISGHATLYWYQQILGQGPKLLIQFQNNGVVDDSQLPKDRFSAERLKGVDSTLKIQPAKLEDSAVYLCASSLDGGAGGISYEQYFGPGTRLTVT.

The chain recombines TRBV20-1 with TRBJ2-3; weak D call: TRBD2 (5 bases). Trimming removed 2 bases from V and 1 base from J, with 7 bases in between. The CDR3 is 13 amino acids. Germline V gives CDR1 DFQATT, CDR2 SNEGSKA (reference sequence). Here the CDR3 reads CSARIGGTDTQYF. CDR3 sequence (DNA): TGCAGTGCTAGAATCGGGGGCACAGATACGCAGTATTTT.

This clonotype was seen at least ten times. V is TRBV11-2 and J is TRBJ2-1, with D maybe TRBD1 (5 bases). The germline gives CDR1 SGHAT, CDR2 FQNNGV. The CDR3 is 12 residues long. Trimming took 7 bases from V and 5 from J, leaving 9 bases between them. The CDR3 sequence is CASMKGHNEQFF. CDR3 DNA: TGTGCCAGCATGAAGGGGCACAATGAGCAGTTCTTC.

This clonotype was observed many times. V and J are TRBV2 and TRBJ1-1, with 7 nucleotides matching TRBD1. The J segment lost 0 bases and the V segment lost 6 bases, leaving 7 bases of the junction unmatched. The CDR3 loop spans 15 amino acids. Germline V lookup: CDR1 SNHLY, CDR2 FYNNEI. For the CDR3, the DNA is TGTGCCAGCAGAACGCAGGGACAGATGAACACTGAAGCTTTCTTT. It encodes CASRTQGQMNTEAFF.

This clonotype has at least ten counts. J is TRBJ2-7 and V is TRBV6-1; D is possibly TRBD2 (5 bases). V was pared by 6 bases and J by 6 bases, with 12 bases between. This CDR3 spans 12 amino acids. Germline V gives CDR1 MNHNS, CDR2 SASEGT. The chain's CDR3 is CASRVREGEQYF. The CDR3 region has the DNA TGTGCCAGCAGGGTCAGAGAGGGCGAGCAGTACTTC.

A few counts support this clonotype. The chain is built from TRBV12-3 or TRBV12-4 and TRBJ2-7, with D unresolved. This CDR3 contains 13 residues. V lost 6 bases, J lost 2 bases, and 11 bases lay in between. This CDR3 is CASRSDKPYEQYF. CDR3 DNA sequence: TGTGCCAGCAGGTCGGATAAACCCTACGAGCAGTACTTC.

A few counts support this clonotype. The gene calls are TRBV7-2 and TRBJ1-5, with D hard to call. V dropped 4 bases and J dropped 3 bases, with 7 bases sitting between them. Germline V gives CDR1 SGHTA, CDR2 FQGNSA. This CDR3 has 13 residues. CDR3 in amino acids: CASSYFDNQPQHF. The CDR3 DNA reads as TGTGCCAGCAGCTACTTCGACAATCAGCCCCAGCATTTT.

This clonotype has ten or more counts. This rearrangement joins TRBV27 to TRBJ1-1, with TRBD1 matching over 7 bases. CDR1 and CDR2 (germline): MNHEY, SMNVEV (reference sequence). V shed 5 bases and J 1 base; nucleotides not matched to a gene: 10. The CDR3 spans 16 residues. The CDR3 loop reads CASSGGTAWTNTEAFF. Here the CDR3 DNA reads TGTGCCAGCAGTGGGGGGACAGCCTGGACGAACACTGAAGCTTTCTTT.

CDR3 loop: CASSLNGNSNQPQHF. CDR3 nucleotide sequence: TGCGCCAGCAGCTTAAACGGCAATAGCAATCAGCCCCAGCATTTT. This chain joins TRBV5-1 and TRBJ1-5; D is uncertain. V lost 2 bases to trimming and J lost 0 bases, with 9 bases between them. CDR3 length: 15 residues. The germline gives CDR1 SGHRS, CDR2 YFSETQ.

This chain joins TRBV29-1 and TRBJ2-7; 7 bases agree with TRBD2. The germline gives CDR1 SQVTM, CDR2 ANQGSEA. J was trimmed by 2 bases and V by 0 bases; bases with no gene match: 7. The CDR3 contains 15 residues. CDR3 residues: CSVEDPLADAYEQYF. The CDR3 DNA reads TGCAGCGTTGAAGATCCGCTAGCGGATGCCTACGAGCAGTACTTC.

In its sample, this clonotype was seen a few times. The rearrangement joins TRBV28 to TRBJ2-5; D may be TRBD1 (6 bases). Looked up from germline, CDR1 is MDHEN and CDR2 is SYDVKM. With 4 bases removed from V and 1 base from J, the gap between germline ends came to 13 bases. The CDR3 spans 15 residues. CDR3 protein: CASSSGAKSQETQYF. The CDR3 DNA sequence: TGTGCCAGCAGTTCAGGGGCCAAAAGCCAAGAGACCCAGTACTTC.

This clonotype was seen more than once but under ten times. The CDR3 loop is CASSSYLQGNNEQFF. The CDR3 DNA sequence: TGTGCCAGCAGTTCCTACCTACAGGGCAACAATGAGCAGTTCTTC. The chain couples TRBV6-1 to TRBJ2-1; possible D gene TRBD1, 6 bases. Germline V gives CDR1 MNHNS, CDR2 SASEGT. Trimming took 5 bases from V and 5 from J, leaving 16 bases between them. This CDR3 spans 15 amino acids.

The table lists this clonotype with a few counts. The genes are TRBV5-1 and TRBJ1-4; 8 nucleotides match TRBD1. The V and J ends lost 4 bases and 5 bases, in that order; junction bases with no gene match: 4. CDR1 and CDR2 (germline): SGHRS, YFSETQ. This CDR3 comprises 14 residues. The CDR3 protein is CASSQGTGNEKLFF. The CDR3 DNA sequence: TGCGCCAGCAGCCAAGGGACAGGAAATGAAAAACTGTTTTTT.

A few counts support this clonotype. In nucleotides, the CDR3 is TGCAGTGCTAGAGAGATGGGAGGCCCCGCCGGGGATTCACCCCTCCACTTT. Amino acid sequence: CSAREMGGPAGDSPLHF. The V and J genes are TRBV20-1 and TRBJ1-6; D remains unclear. The CDR3 has 17 residues. Germline V gene data show CDR1 as DFQATT and CDR2 as SNEGSKA (reference sequence). Between the trimmed V and J ends, which lost 0 bases and 8 bases, there was a span of 20 bases.